This T cell receptor (beta chain) was captured by sequencing in a study of blood T cell repertoires in COVID-19. As for the study in general: Samples representing acute and convalescent COVID-19 were sourced from the United States, Italy and Spain.

Only in-frame clones appear in the TCRdb table, and some are missing; sequencing was by immunoSEQ multiplex PCR. Here the sample spans more than 95,000 clones, 84% being singletons. V dropped 3 bases and J dropped 1; count of bases not matched to a gene: 5. This CDR3 contains 16 residues. Germline loops: CDR1 SGHNT, CDR2 YENEEA. Sequenced material: peripheral blood. The genes are TRBV11-3 and TRBJ2-7, with 11 positions matching TRBD2. This TCR was recovered from a man in his 60s with acute or convalescent COVID-19. As DNA, the CDR3 is TGTGCCAGCAGCTTTATCCTAGCGGGAGGTTCCTACGAGCAGTACGTC. Translation gives CASSFILAGGSYEQYV.